This T cell receptor (beta chain) was captured by sequencing in a study of graft-versus-host responses after intestinal transplantation. The overall study: Multivisceral, liver-intestinal, or isolated intestinal transplants were received by the recipients. Recipients across the board were started on anti-thymocyte globulin induction, then kept on tacrolimus and steroids for around three years.

CDR1 SGHVS and CDR2 FNYEAQ come from the germline V gene. The CDR3 runs 17 residues. Details on this clone: Its antigen is undetermined. A read error may produce the germline difference seen at one junction end.

General study findings and limits: Early declines in HvG clones that occurred post-transplant were associated with peak circulating GvH clone levels. Graft-versus-host to host-versus-graft clonal ratios in allografts were high in patients with graft-donor T cell macrochimerism.

Lymphocytes from graft epithelium and lamina propria were isolated. Sequencing used immunoSEQ multiplex PCR; TCRdb keeps in-frame clones, though not all of them. The data contain some 15,000 clones, 75% to 85% of them singletons. Sequenced here: ileum tissue, sampled approximately 110 days after intestinal transplant. The receptor was derived from a human patient who received an intestinal transplant, so some T cells may come from the graft donor. The rearrangement links TRBV7-6 to TRBJ1-3; D gene uncertain. CDR3: CASSLAPDSSSGNTIYF. The CDR3 region has the DNA TGTGCCAGCAGTTTAGCCCCTGACTCCTCCTCTGGAAACACCATATATTTT.